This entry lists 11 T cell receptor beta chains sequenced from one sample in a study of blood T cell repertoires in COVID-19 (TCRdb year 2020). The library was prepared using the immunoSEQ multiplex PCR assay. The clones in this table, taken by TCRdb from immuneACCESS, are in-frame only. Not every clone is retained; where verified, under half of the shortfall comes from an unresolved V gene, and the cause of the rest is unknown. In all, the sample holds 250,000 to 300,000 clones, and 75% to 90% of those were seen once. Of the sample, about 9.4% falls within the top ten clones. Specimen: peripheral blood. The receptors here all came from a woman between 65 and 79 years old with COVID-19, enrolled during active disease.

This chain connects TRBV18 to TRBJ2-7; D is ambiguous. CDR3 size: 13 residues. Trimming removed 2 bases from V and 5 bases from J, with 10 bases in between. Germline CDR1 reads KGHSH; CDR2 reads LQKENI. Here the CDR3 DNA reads TGTGCCAGCTCACCAATACAGAGTGACGAGCAGTACTTC. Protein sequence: CASSPIQSDEQYF.

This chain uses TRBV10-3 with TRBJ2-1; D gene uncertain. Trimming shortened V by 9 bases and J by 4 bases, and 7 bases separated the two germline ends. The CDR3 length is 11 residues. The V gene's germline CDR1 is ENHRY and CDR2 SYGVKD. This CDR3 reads CAISLYNEQFF. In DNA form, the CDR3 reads TGTGCCATTTCCCTTTACAATGAGCAGTTCTTC.

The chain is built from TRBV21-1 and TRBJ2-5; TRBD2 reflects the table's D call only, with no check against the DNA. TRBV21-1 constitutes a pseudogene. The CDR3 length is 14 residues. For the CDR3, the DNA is TGTGCCAGCAGCATTATTTGCTGGAGGGAGACCCAGTACTTC. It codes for CASSIICWRETQYF.

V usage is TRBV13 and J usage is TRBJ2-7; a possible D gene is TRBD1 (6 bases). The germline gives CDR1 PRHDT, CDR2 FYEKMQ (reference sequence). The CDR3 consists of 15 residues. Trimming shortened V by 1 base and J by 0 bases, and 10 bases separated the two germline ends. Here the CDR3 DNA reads TGTGCCAGCAGCTTAGACCGGGACATCTCCTACGAGCAGTACTTC. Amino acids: CASSLDRDISYEQYF. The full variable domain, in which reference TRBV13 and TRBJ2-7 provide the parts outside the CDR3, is AAGVIQSPRHLIKEKRETATLKCYPIPRHDTVYWYQQGPGQDPQFLISFYEKMQSDKGSIPDRFSAQQFSDYHSELNMSSLELGDSALYFCASSLDRDISYEQYFGPGTRLTVT.

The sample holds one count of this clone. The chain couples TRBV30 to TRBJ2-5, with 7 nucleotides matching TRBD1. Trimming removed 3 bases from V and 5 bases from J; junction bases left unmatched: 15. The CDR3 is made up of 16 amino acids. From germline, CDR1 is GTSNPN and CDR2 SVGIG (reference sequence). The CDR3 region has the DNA TGTGCCTGGAGGCCTCTCGGGACAGTAGCCTGGGAGACCCAGTACTTC. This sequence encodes CAWRPLGTVAWETQYF.

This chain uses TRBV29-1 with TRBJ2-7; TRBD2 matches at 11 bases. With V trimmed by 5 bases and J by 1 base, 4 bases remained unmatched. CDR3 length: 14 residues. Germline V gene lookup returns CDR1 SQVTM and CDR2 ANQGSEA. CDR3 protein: CSVLTSGGSYEQYF. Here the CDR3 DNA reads TGCAGCGTTCTCACTAGCGGGGGTTCCTACGAGCAGTACTTC.

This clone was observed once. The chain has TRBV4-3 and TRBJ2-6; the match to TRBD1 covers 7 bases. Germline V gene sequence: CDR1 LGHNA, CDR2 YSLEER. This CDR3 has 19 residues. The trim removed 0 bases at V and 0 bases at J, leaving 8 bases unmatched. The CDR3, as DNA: TGCGCCAGCAGCCAAGATTTAGGGACAGTAAGCTCTGGGGCCAACGTCCTGACTTTC. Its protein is CASSQDLGTVSSGANVLTF.

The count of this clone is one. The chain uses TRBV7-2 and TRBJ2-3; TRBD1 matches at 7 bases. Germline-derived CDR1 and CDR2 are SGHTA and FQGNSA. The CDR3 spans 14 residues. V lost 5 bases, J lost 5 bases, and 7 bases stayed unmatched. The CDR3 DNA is TGTGCCAGCAGCGTACGGACAGGCGTAGATACGCAGTATTTT. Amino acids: CASSVRTGVDTQYF.

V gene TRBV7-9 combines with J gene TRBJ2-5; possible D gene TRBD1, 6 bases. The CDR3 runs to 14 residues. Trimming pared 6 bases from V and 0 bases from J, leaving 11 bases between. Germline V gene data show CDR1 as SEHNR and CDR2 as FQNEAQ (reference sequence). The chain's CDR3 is CASRTDRYQETQYF. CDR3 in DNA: TGTGCCAGCAGGACCGACAGGTACCAAGAGACCCAGTACTTC.

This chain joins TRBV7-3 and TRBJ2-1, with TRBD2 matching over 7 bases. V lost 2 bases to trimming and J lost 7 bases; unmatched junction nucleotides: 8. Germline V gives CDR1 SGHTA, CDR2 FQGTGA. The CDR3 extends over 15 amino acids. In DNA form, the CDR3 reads TGTGCCAGCAGCTTAGCAGCGGGACTGGGGAATGAGCAGTTCTTC. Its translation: CASSLAAGLGNEQFF.

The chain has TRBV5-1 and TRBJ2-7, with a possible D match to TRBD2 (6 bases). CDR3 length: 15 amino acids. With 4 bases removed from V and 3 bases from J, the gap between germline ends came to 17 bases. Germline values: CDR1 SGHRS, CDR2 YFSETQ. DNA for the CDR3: TGCGCCAGCAGCCTGGGTGGAGGGGCGGTCTACGAGCAGTACTTC. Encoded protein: CASSLGGGAVYEQYF.